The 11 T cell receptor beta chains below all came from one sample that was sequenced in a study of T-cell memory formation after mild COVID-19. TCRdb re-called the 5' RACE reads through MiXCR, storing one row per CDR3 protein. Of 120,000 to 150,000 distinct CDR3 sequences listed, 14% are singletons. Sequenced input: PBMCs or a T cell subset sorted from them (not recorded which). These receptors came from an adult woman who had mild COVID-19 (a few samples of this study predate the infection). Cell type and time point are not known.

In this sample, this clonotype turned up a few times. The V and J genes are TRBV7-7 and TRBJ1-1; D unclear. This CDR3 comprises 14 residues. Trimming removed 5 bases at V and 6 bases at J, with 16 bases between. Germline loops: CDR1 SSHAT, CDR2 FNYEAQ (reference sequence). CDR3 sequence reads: CASSPSPMDPEAFF. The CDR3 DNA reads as TGTGCCAGCAGCCCCTCCCCCATGGATCCTGAAGCTTTCTTT.

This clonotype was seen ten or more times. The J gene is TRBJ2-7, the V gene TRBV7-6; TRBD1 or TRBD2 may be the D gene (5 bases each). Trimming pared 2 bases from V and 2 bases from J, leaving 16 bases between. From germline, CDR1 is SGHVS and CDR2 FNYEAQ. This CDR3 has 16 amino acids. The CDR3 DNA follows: TGTGCCAGCAGCTTACCCCTCAGTGGGGGAACCTACGAGCAGTACTTC. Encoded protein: CASSLPLSGGTYEQYF.

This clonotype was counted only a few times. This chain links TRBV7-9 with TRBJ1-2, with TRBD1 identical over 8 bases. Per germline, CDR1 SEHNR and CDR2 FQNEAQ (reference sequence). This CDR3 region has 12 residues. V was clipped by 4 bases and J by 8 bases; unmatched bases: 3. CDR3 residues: CASSSSGGGYTF. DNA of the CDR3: TGTGCCAGCAGCTCTTCAGGGGGCGGCTACACCTTC. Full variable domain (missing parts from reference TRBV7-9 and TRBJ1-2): DTGVSQNPRHKITKRGQNVTFRCDPISEHNRLYWYRQTLGQGPEFLTYFQNEAQLEKSRLLSDRFSAERPKGSFSTLEIQRTEQGDSAMYLCASSSSGGGYTFGSGTRLTVV.

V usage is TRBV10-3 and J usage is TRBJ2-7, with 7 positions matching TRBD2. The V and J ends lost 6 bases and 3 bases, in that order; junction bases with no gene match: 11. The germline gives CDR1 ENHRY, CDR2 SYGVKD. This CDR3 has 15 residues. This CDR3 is CAIRDLERESYEQYF. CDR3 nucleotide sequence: TGTGCCATCAGAGATCTTGAGCGGGAAAGCTACGAGCAGTACTTC.

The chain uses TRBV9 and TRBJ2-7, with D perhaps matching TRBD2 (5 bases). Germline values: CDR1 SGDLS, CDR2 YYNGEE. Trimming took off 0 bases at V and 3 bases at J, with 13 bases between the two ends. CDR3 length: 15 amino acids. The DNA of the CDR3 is TGTGCCAGCAGCGTAGGCGGGCAAAACAACTACGAGCAGTACTTC. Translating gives CASSVGGQNNYEQYF. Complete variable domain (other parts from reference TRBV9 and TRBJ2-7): DSGVTQTPKHLITATGQRVTLRCSPRSGDLSVYWYQQSLDQGLQFLIQYYNGEERAKGNILERFSAQQFPDLHSELNLSSLELGDSALYFCASSVGGQNNYEQYFGPGTRLTVT.

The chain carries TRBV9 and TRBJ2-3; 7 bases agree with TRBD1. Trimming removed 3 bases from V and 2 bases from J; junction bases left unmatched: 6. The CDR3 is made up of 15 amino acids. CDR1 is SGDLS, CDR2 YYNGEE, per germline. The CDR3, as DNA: TGTGCCAGCAGCGGGCTAGGGGGCCTCACAGATACGCAGTATTTT. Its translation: CASSGLGGLTDTQYF.

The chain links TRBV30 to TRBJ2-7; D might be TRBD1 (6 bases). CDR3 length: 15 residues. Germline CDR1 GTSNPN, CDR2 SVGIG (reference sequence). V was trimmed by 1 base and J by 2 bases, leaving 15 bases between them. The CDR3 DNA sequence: TGTGCCTGGAGTGCAACCTCAGGGGTACCCTACGAGCAGTACTTC. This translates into CAWSATSGVPYEQYF.

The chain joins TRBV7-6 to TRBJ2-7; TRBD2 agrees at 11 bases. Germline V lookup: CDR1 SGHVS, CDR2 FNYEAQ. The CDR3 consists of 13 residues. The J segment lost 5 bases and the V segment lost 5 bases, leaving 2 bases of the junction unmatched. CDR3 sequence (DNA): TGTGCCAGCAGCCCGACTAGCGGGAACGAGCAGTACTTC. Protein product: CASSPTSGNEQYF.

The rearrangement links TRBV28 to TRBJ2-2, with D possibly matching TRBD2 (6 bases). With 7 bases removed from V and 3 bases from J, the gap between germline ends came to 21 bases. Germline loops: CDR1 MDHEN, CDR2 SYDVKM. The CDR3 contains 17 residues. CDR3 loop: CASTSGTRFGDTGELFF. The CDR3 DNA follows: TGTGCCAGCACCTCCGGGACTCGATTTGGGGACACCGGGGAGCTGTTTTTT.

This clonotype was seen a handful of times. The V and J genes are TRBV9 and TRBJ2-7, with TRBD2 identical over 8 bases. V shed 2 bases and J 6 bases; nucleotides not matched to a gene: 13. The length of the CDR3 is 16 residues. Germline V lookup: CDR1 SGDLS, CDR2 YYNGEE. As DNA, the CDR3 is TGTGCCAGCAGCGTTCGGTCCCACGCGGGAGGTGGCGAGCAGTACTTC. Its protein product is CASSVRSHAGGGEQYF.

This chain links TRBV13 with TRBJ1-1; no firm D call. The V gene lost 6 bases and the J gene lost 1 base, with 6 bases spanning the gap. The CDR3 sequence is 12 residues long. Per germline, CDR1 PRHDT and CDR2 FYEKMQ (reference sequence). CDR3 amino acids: CASSQTNTEAFF. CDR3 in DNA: TGTGCCAGCAGTCAAACGAACACTGAAGCTTTCTTT.